One and the same sample provided the 23 T cell receptor beta chains below, sequenced in a study of blood T cells in healthy people across ages. A second roughly 6 to 12 cycle PCR used barcoded and J-beta primers. MiXCR, run by TCRdb on the 5' RACE reads, gives a single entry per CDR3 protein. This sample has 1.2 million to 1.5 million distinct CDR3 sequences; approximately 59% occur once, and the top ten carry roughly 6.3%. What was sequenced was blood. These receptors were collected from a man younger than 30 in good health.

The sample holds many counts of this clonotype. A much larger clonotype is one base distant, so this may be a read error. V is TRBV4-1 and J is TRBJ2-5; D not resolved. Germline CDR1 and CDR2: MGHRA and YSYEKL. The CDR3 has 15 amino acids. The ends were cut back, 0 bases at V and 11 bases at J, with 19 bases in the middle. CDR3 loop: CASSQELGSVDEQYF. CDR3 DNA: TGCGCCAGCAGCCAAGAGTTGGGCAGTGTGGATGAGCAGTACTTC.

The rearrangement uses TRBV5-1 and TRBJ2-7; 7 bases map to TRBD1. With V trimmed by 0 bases and J by 3 bases, 6 bases remained unmatched. The V gene's germline CDR1 is SGHRS and CDR2 YFSETQ. The CDR3 sequence is 15 residues long. DNA of the CDR3: TGCGCCAGCAGCTTGGGAATCCGGGACAGCTACGAGCAGTACTTC. Residues: CASSLGIRDSYEQYF.

V and J are TRBV27 and TRBJ2-3; tentatively, D is TRBD1 (6 bases). Looked up from germline, CDR1 is MNHEY and CDR2 is SMNVEV (reference sequence). CDR3 length: 12 residues. Trimming cost V 6 bases and J 5 bases, with 9 bases left between them. This CDR3 reads CASRQGIDTQYF. The CDR3 region has the DNA TGTGCCAGCAGACAGGGAATAGATACGCAGTATTTT.

A word on this clonotype: One end of the junction varies from germline; a read error may be responsible. The rearrangement uses TRBV29-1 and TRBJ2-1, with unresolved D. In germline, CDR1 is SQVTM, CDR2 ANQGSEA. The CDR3 is made up of 13 amino acids. The chain's CDR3 is CSGEGQGDNEQFF. DNA of the CDR3: TGCAGCGGTGAAGGGCAAGGAGACAATGAGCAGTTCTTC.

The table lists this clonotype with a few counts. J is TRBJ1-2 and V is TRBV10-3; no firm D call. The CDR3 consists of 14 residues. Germline V lookup: CDR1 ENHRY, CDR2 SYGVKD. Trimming took off 2 bases at V and 4 bases at J, with 11 bases between the two ends. CDR3 DNA: TGTGCCATCAGTGAGCCGCCCCTGAGCTATGGCTACACCTTC. Translated, it gives CAISEPPLSYGYTF.

The CDR3 loop reads CSVEEEFNYGYTF. Written as DNA, the CDR3 is TGCAGCGTTGAAGAGGAGTTTAACTATGGCTACACCTTC. The chain links TRBV29-1 to TRBJ1-2; D remains ambiguous. CDR1 SQVTM and CDR2 ANQGSEA come from the germline V gene. Trimming left V 0 bases short and J 1 base short, with 6 bases between. This CDR3 region has 13 residues.

This chain uses TRBV4-3 with TRBJ2-3; D may correspond to TRBD1 or TRBD2 (5 bases each). V lost 1 base and J 4 bases, leaving 24 bases between the germline ends. The CDR3 runs 19 residues. From germline, CDR1 is LGHNA and CDR2 YSLEER. CDR3 DNA sequence: TGCGCCAGCAGCCAAGTAATATCCCGGGACGCCCAGAGGGCAGATACGCAGTATTTT. Amino acid sequence: CASSQVISRDAQRADTQYF.

The CDR3 sequence: CASSQDWQGSSYNEQFF. For the CDR3, the DNA is TGCGCCAGCAGCCAAGATTGGCAGGGGTCCTCCTACAATGAGCAGTTCTTC. V gene TRBV4-3 combines with J gene TRBJ2-1, with D perhaps TRBD1 (6 bases). Trimming removed 0 bases at V and 0 bases at J, with 12 bases between. The CDR3 spans 17 residues. Germline V lookup: CDR1 LGHNA, CDR2 YSLEER.

The chain employs TRBV4-2 and TRBJ1-6, with 7 bases lining up with TRBD1. CDR3 length: 18 residues. The V segment lost 4 bases and the J segment 6 bases; nucleotides outside the gene matches: 15. CDR1 is LGHNA and CDR2 is YNFKEQ in the germline V gene. The CDR3 is CASSLPDRSTTSNSPLHF. CDR3 nucleotide sequence: TGTGCCAGCAGCCTACCGGACAGGTCGACAACATCTAATTCACCCCTCCACTTT.

The gene calls are TRBV2 and TRBJ2-5, with 8 nucleotides matching TRBD2. The germline gives CDR1 SNHLY, CDR2 FYNNEI. CDR3 length: 15 residues. J was trimmed by 4 bases and V by 0 bases; bases with no gene match: 4. CDR3 sequence reads: CASSEAGRAVETQYF. In nucleotides, the CDR3 is TGTGCCAGCAGTGAAGCCGGGAGGGCCGTAGAGACCCAGTACTTC. The full variable domain, with the rest looked up from reference TRBV2 and TRBJ2-5, is EPEVTQTPSHQVTQMGQEVILRCVPISNHLYFYWYRQILGQKVEFLVSFYNNEISEKSEIFDDQFSVERPDGSNFTLKIRSTKLEDSAMYFCASSEAGRAVETQYFGPGTRLLVL.

The chain links TRBV27 to TRBJ2-1; 8 bases fit TRBD1. V was clipped by 3 bases and J by 4 bases; unmatched bases: 8. CDR3 length: 16 amino acids. Looked up from germline, CDR1 is MNHEY and CDR2 is SMNVEV (reference sequence). The CDR3: CASSFLGQGFYNEQFF. Written as DNA, the CDR3 is TGTGCCAGCAGTTTTCTCGGACAGGGATTTTACAATGAGCAGTTCTTC.

The chain links TRBV29-1 to TRBJ2-1; TRBD2 is a possible D gene (7 bases). V shed 4 bases and J shed 9 bases, with 13 bases lying between them. Germline CDR1 reads SQVTM; CDR2 reads ANQGSEA. The CDR3 runs to 12 residues. The CDR3 here is CSVVGGEAEQFF. Here the CDR3 DNA reads TGCAGCGTTGTAGGGGGGGAGGCTGAGCAGTTCTTC.

The CDR3 reads CASSQPPERLFYEQYF. Written as DNA, the CDR3 is TGCGCCAGCAGCCAGCCCCCCGAGCGACTCTTCTACGAGCAGTACTTC. This rearrangement joins TRBV4-1 to TRBJ2-7; the D is unclear. CDR3 size: 16 residues. Germline V lookup: CDR1 MGHRA, CDR2 YSYEKL. V was pared by 3 bases and J by 3 bases, with 18 bases between.

The chain employs TRBV29-1 and TRBJ2-2; D remains unclear. The germline V gene has CDR1 SQVTM and CDR2 ANQGSEA. There are 15 residues in the CDR3. Trimming pared 5 bases from V and 0 bases from J, leaving 13 bases between. CDR3 nucleotides: TGCAGCGTTCCTAGGGCGGACGCGAACACCGGGGAGCTGTTTTTT. Its protein product is CSVPRADANTGELFF.

The chain uses TRBV7-9 and TRBJ1-2, with 9 bases aligning to TRBD1. CDR3 size: 15 residues. The V and J ends lost 8 bases and 5 bases, in that order; junction bases with no gene match: 12. CDR1 is SEHNR and CDR2 is FQNEAQ in the germline V gene (reference sequence). The CDR3 sequence: CASGTQGAPSYGYTF. CDR3 in DNA: TGTGCCAGCGGGACACAGGGGGCGCCTAGTTATGGCTACACCTTC.

With respect to this clonotype: A much larger clone lies a single base off, so this may be a read error. The J gene is TRBJ1-2, the V gene TRBV2; 7 bases align to TRBD1. Germline values: CDR1 SNHLY, CDR2 FYNNEI. The CDR3 is 14 amino acids. The ends lost 2 bases at V and 4 bases at J; junction bases unmatched: 4. For the CDR3, the DNA is TGTGCCAGCAGTGAAAGGGGGCCTACCTATGGCTACACCTTC. Translated: CASSERGPTYGYTF.

The chain is built from TRBV29-1 and TRBJ1-1; D is ambiguous. The CDR3 is 14 residues long. V was shortened by 3 bases and J by 0 bases, with 11 bases between the two germline ends. Germline assignment: CDR1 SQVTM and CDR2 ANQGSEA. CDR3 sequence reads: CSVDAHGLNTEAFF. The DNA of the CDR3 is TGCAGCGTTGACGCCCACGGGTTGAACACTGAAGCTTTCTTT.

The chain is built from TRBV7-9 and TRBJ2-3, with TRBD1 identical over 9 bases. J gave up 3 bases and V 0 bases, and 4 bases lay outside the gene matches. Per germline, CDR1 SEHNR and CDR2 FQNEAQ (reference sequence). The CDR3 consists of 16 residues. The CDR3 loop is CASSLATGGETDTQYF. The CDR3, as DNA: TGTGCCAGCAGCTTAGCGACAGGGGGTGAGACAGATACGCAGTATTTT.

The gene calls are TRBV4-3 and TRBJ2-1, with D possibly being TRBD1 or TRBD2 (6 bases each). The V gene's germline CDR1 is LGHNA and CDR2 YSLEER. V was trimmed by 0 bases and J by 0 bases, leaving 15 bases between them. This CDR3 has 18 amino acids. The CDR3 coding sequence is TGCGCCAGCAGCCAAGATCGGGGGCGGGGTTACTCCTACAATGAGCAGTTCTTC. Translated: CASSQDRGRGYSYNEQFF.

This clonotype has a single count. The chain has TRBV3-1 and TRBJ2-1; the match to TRBD1 covers 7 bases. The CDR3 covers 16 residues. After removal of 4 bases from V and 0 bases from J, the junction contained 6 bases not matched to a gene. CDR1 and CDR2 from the germline V gene are LGHDT and YNNKEL (reference sequence). CDR3 protein: CASSPDRPFSYNEQFF. As DNA, the CDR3 is TGTGCCAGCAGCCCGGACAGGCCCTTCTCCTACAATGAGCAGTTCTTC.

The chain couples TRBV6-5 to TRBJ2-7; 10 bases line up with TRBD2. With 5 bases clipped from V and 4 bases from J, the junction kept 5 bases outside the gene matches. The CDR3 extends over 14 amino acids. Germline V gene lookup returns CDR1 MNHEY and CDR2 SVGAGI. CDR3 in amino acids: CASSPLAGVYEQYF. CDR3 DNA: TGTGCCAGCAGTCCTCTAGCGGGAGTTTACGAGCAGTACTTC.

This clonotype was seen only a few times. The chain joins TRBV7-9 to TRBJ2-1, with TRBD2 identical over 7 bases. The V segment lost 5 bases and the J segment 4 bases; nucleotides outside the gene matches: 17. The CDR3 length is 18 residues. Per the germline V gene, CDR1 is SEHNR and CDR2 is FQNEAQ (reference sequence). CDR3 region: CASSPTRLSGESYNEQFF. CDR3 DNA sequence: TGTGCCAGCAGCCCCACCCGGTTGAGCGGGGAGAGTTACAATGAGCAGTTCTTC.

This clonotype appeared a few times. V gene TRBV4-1 combines with J gene TRBJ2-1, with TRBD2 matching over 10 bases. In germline, CDR1 is MGHRA, CDR2 YSYEKL. The V gene end was trimmed by 0 bases and the J gene end by 1 base; junction bases not matched to a gene: 3. The CDR3 is 17 residues long. CDR3 amino acids: CASSQDTTSGSYNEQFF. Written as DNA, the CDR3 is TGCGCCAGCAGCCAAGACACGACTAGCGGGTCCTACAATGAGCAGTTCTTC.